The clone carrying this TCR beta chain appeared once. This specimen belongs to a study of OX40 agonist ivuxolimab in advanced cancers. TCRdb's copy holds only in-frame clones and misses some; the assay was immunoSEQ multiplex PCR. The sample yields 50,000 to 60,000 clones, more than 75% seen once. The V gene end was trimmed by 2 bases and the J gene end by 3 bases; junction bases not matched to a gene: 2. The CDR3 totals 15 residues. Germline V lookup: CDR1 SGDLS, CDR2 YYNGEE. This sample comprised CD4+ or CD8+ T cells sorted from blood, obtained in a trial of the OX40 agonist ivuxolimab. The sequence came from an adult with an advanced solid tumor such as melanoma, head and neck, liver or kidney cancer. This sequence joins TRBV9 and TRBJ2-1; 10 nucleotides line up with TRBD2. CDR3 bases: TGTGCCAGCAGCGTGGGACTAGCGCTCTACAATGAGCAGTTCTTC. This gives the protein CASSVGLALYNEQFF.